This passage covers 24 T cell receptor beta chains from one sample sequenced in a study of memory CD4+ T cells and cytomegalovirus serostatus. The table came from immunoSEQ multiplex PCR; TCRdb's copy has only in-frame clones and leaves some out. The table shows tens of thousands of clones, with about 79% occurring only once. Single viable CD3+CD4+CD8-CD45RO+ cells were sorted as the memory CD4+ T cells. The sequencing input was memory CD4+ T cells from blood. The receptors originated from an adult in good health and CMV-seronegative.

The chain recombines TRBV11-2 with TRBJ2-1; 11 nucleotides match TRBD2. The CDR3 loop spans 15 amino acids. Germline V gene sequence: CDR1 SGHAT, CDR2 FQNNGV. The J segment lost 8 bases and the V segment lost 5 bases, leaving 8 bases of the junction unmatched. CDR3 bases: TGTGCCAGCAGCACCCCAACTAGCGGGAGTGATGAGCAGTTCTTC. It encodes CASSTPTSGSDEQFF.

This clone showed up just once. A read error may account for a junction end that differs from germline. V usage is TRBV30 and J usage is TRBJ2-6; D tentatively reads TRBD1 or TRBD2 (5 bases each). Per the germline V gene, CDR1 is GTSNPN and CDR2 is SVGIG (reference sequence). The CDR3 is 14 residues long. DNA of the CDR3: TGTGCCTGGAGTGTGGACTCTGGGGCCAACGTCCCGACTTTC. It is translated as CAWSVDSGANVPTF.

The chain has TRBV7-2 and TRBJ2-7; perhaps D is TRBD1 or TRBD2 (5 bases each). The CDR3 length is 16 residues. Looked up from germline, CDR1 is SGHTA and CDR2 is FQGNSA. The V gene lost 5 bases and the J gene lost 3 bases, with 20 bases spanning the gap. CDR3 DNA sequence: TGTGCCAGCAGCCCCGGACCCTTCGGGGCGGGCTACGAGCAGTACTTC. This gives the protein CASSPGPFGAGYEQYF.

This clone came up a few times. The V and J genes are TRBV12-5 and TRBJ1-1; 12 nucleotides line up with TRBD1. CDR1 and CDR2 from the germline V gene are LGHNT and FRNRAP. This CDR3 comprises 16 residues. The trim removed 5 bases at V and 1 base at J, leaving 5 bases unmatched. The CDR3 bases are TGTGCTAGTGGTCCAGGGACAGGGGGCAGGAACACTGAAGCTTTCTTT. This encodes CASGPGTGGRNTEAFF.

The chain joins TRBV2 to TRBJ2-1; D not certain. The CDR3 runs 11 residues. CDR1 is SNHLY, CDR2 FYNNEI, per germline. V was shortened by 1 base and J by 10 bases, with 5 bases between the two germline ends. The CDR3 sequence is CASSEVEEQFF. CDR3 nucleotides: TGTGCCAGCAGTGAAGTGGAGGAGCAGTTCTTC.

This chain uses TRBV19 with TRBJ2-4; 7 bases line up with TRBD1. J was trimmed by 0 bases and V by 5 bases; bases with no gene match: 4. This CDR3 contains 15 residues. Germline-derived CDR1 and CDR2 are LNHDA and SQIVND (reference sequence). CDR3 DNA sequence: TGTGCCAGTAGTCGTAGGGACAGAGCCAAAAACATTCAGTACTTC. Its protein is CASSRRDRAKNIQYF.

The chain has TRBV21-1 and TRBJ2-1; TRBD2 is the table's D call, not checked against the DNA. TRBV21-1 is reported as a pseudogene. This CDR3 has 16 amino acids. This chain's CDR3 is CASSLRSGTVDNEQFF. The CDR3 DNA sequence: TGTGCCAGCAGCCTTAGGTCCGGGACTGTGGACAATGAGCAGTTCTTC.

This sequence joins TRBV14 and TRBJ2-2, with unresolved D. The CDR3 covers 13 residues. Germline CDR1 and CDR2: SGHDN and FVKESK. V was shortened by 4 bases and J by 7 bases, with 10 bases between the two germline ends. The chain's CDR3 is CASSRAGGGELFF. The DNA for the CDR3 is TGTGCCAGCAGCCGGGCAGGTGGCGGGGAGCTGTTTTTT. The whole variable domain, remainder taken from reference TRBV14 and TRBJ2-2, is EAGVTQFPSHSVIEKGQTVTLRCDPISGHDNLYWYRRVMGKEIKFLLHFVKESKQDESGMPNNRFLAERTGGTYSTLKVQPAELEDSGVYFCASSRAGGGELFFGEGSRLTVL.

The CDR3 DNA reads as TGTGCCAGCAGCCGGGCAGGGGCTGGGGCCAACGTCCTGACTTTC. This encodes CASSRAGAGANVLTF. This chain connects TRBV7-6 to TRBJ2-6; D may be TRBD1 (6 bases). In germline, CDR1 is SGHVS, CDR2 FNYEAQ. V lost 5 bases and J 2 bases, leaving 10 bases between the germline ends. The CDR3 runs to 15 residues.

The rearrangement links TRBV7-2 to TRBJ1-1; D not certain. The CDR3 covers 15 residues. The V gene's germline CDR1 is SGHTA and CDR2 FQGNSA. The ends were cut back, 5 bases at V and 1 base at J, with 14 bases in the middle. CDR3 sequence: CASSLTLRWNTEAFF. The CDR3 DNA sequence: TGTGCCAGCAGCCTAACCCTCCGGTGGAACACTGAAGCTTTCTTT.

In this sample, this clone turned up once. The genes are TRBV28 and TRBJ2-4, with 7 bases identical to TRBD1. The CDR3 loop spans 17 amino acids. Losses at the gene ends were 8 bases for V and 0 bases for J; bases not matched to a gene: 13. Looked up from germline, CDR1 is MDHEN and CDR2 is SYDVKM. The DNA for the CDR3 is TGTGCCAGCCTTCCCGGGACAGTCCTCCTAGCCAAAAACATTCAGTACTTC. Protein: CASLPGTVLLAKNIQYF.

V and J are TRBV27 and TRBJ1-1; 9 nucleotides agree with TRBD1. The CDR3 extends over 14 amino acids. Trimming at V came to 5 bases and at J to 3 bases, leaving 4 bases not matched to a gene. Germline V CDR1 and CDR2: MNHEY, SMNVEV (reference sequence). The CDR3 region has the DNA TGTGCCAGCAGTCGGGACAGGGCTTACACTGAAGCTTTCTTT. Translating gives CASSRDRAYTEAFF.

The J gene is TRBJ1-5, the V gene TRBV6-6; 7 nucleotides line up with TRBD1. Germline trimming cut 3 bases from V and 7 bases from J; bases unmatched to any gene: 9. The CDR3 is 15 residues long. CDR1 is MNHNY, CDR2 SVGAGI, per germline (reference sequence). CDR3 nucleotide sequence: TGTGCCAGCAGTTATGGGACAGTCCGGACGCAGCCCCAGCATTTT. Encoded protein: CASSYGTVRTQPQHF.

Only a few counts were recorded for this clone. The chain recombines TRBV30 with TRBJ2-5; D gene unclear. Germline-derived CDR1 and CDR2 are GTSNPN and SVGIG (reference sequence). The CDR3 loop spans 16 amino acids. V shed 4 bases and J shed 7 bases, with 25 bases lying between them. The CDR3 loop reads CAWIRSGLSQKGTQYF. DNA for the CDR3: TGTGCCTGGATAAGGTCCGGGCTATCACAAAAGGGGACCCAGTACTTC.

J is TRBJ2-3 and V is TRBV7-3, with D possibly being TRBD1 or TRBD2 (6 bases each). The V and J ends lost 2 bases and 2 bases respectively, with 11 bases between them. Per germline, CDR1 SGHTA and CDR2 FQGTGA. The CDR3 covers 15 residues. The CDR3 coding sequence is TGTGCCAGCAGCTTACGGGGGCAGGACACAGATACGCAGTATTTT. Residues: CASSLRGQDTDTQYF.

This clone was recorded a few times. This sequence joins TRBV5-4 and TRBJ2-5; the D gene is possibly TRBD2 (6 bases). CDR1 is SGHNT and CDR2 is YYREEE in the germline V gene (reference sequence). V was pared by 4 bases and J by 5 bases, with 18 bases between. This CDR3 region has 15 residues. In nucleotides, the CDR3 is TGTGCCAGCAGCCTCCGGGGAGGCCTGGGGGAGACCCAGTACTTC. It translates to CASSLRGGLGETQYF.

Here the CDR3 reads CASSEAQAPLNEQFF. The CDR3 DNA is TGTGCCAGCAGTGAAGCCCAAGCGCCCTTAAATGAGCAGTTCTTC. V usage is TRBV6-1 and J usage is TRBJ2-1; the D is unclear. V lost 0 bases and J 7 bases, leaving 13 bases between the germline ends. CDR1 MNHNS and CDR2 SASEGT come from the germline V gene. The CDR3 runs to 15 residues.

The gene calls are TRBV7-6 and TRBJ2-4, with D uncertain. This CDR3 is built from 13 residues. Germline V gene sequence: CDR1 SGHVS, CDR2 FNYEAQ. Trimming stripped 2 bases from V and 3 bases from J, with 5 bases between. The CDR3 loop reads CASSLTIKNIQYF. CDR3 in DNA: TGTGCCAGCAGCTTAACAATCAAAAACATTCAGTACTTC.

This rearrangement joins TRBV29-1 to TRBJ2-3; D is undetermined. The germline gives CDR1 SQVTM, CDR2 ANQGSEA. The length of the CDR3 is 14 residues. V dropped 7 bases and J dropped 2 bases, with 16 bases sitting between them. The CDR3 DNA sequence: TGCAGCGCTAAGGCGCAGGATTACACAGATACGCAGTATTTT. This gives the protein CSAKAQDYTDTQYF.

The chain combines TRBV6-1 with TRBJ1-2, with D possibly being TRBD1 (5 bases). CDR1 and CDR2 (germline): MNHNS, SASEGT. V lost 7 bases and J 5 bases, leaving 11 bases between the germline ends. The CDR3 is made up of 12 amino acids. This CDR3 is CASTDTRYGYTF. Written as DNA, the CDR3 is TGTGCCAGCACGGACACGAGGTATGGCTACACCTTC.

The J gene is TRBJ1-2, the V gene TRBV18; the match to TRBD1 covers 7 bases. The CDR3 length is 13 residues. V gave up 5 bases and J gave up 6 bases; unmatched junction bases: 6. Germline V CDR1 and CDR2: KGHSH, LQKENI. CDR3 amino acids: CASSRQGRDGYTF. CDR3 DNA: TGTGCCAGCTCAAGACAGGGAAGGGATGGCTACACCTTC.

This chain uses TRBV7-2 with TRBJ1-3, with D possibly matching TRBD1 (5 bases). Germline CDR1 reads SGHTA; CDR2 reads FQGNSA. Trimming removed 1 base at V and 8 bases at J, with 9 bases between. This CDR3 has 13 residues. The CDR3 protein is CASSLGMGDTIYF. DNA of the CDR3: TGTGCCAGCAGCTTAGGAATGGGGGACACCATATATTTT.

The CDR3 protein is CASSLQGLATNEKLFF. The CDR3 nucleotides are TGCGCCAGCAGCTTGCAAGGACTGGCAACTAATGAAAAACTGTTTTTT. The chain combines TRBV5-1 with TRBJ1-4; D is unclear. Trimming cost V 1 base and J 0 bases, with 10 bases left between them. The CDR3 runs 16 residues. Per germline, CDR1 SGHRS and CDR2 YFSETQ.

The rearrangement links TRBV25-1 to TRBJ2-1, with D possibly being TRBD2 (6 bases). Germline CDR1 and CDR2: MGHDK and SYGVNS. The CDR3 spans 13 residues. V was shortened by 6 bases and J by 11 bases, with 17 bases between the two germline ends. DNA of the CDR3: TGTGCCAGCAGCCAACCCCCGACTAGTAAGCAGTTCTTC. Its translation is CASSQPPTSKQFF. The whole variable domain, remainder taken from reference TRBV25-1 and TRBJ2-1, is EADIYQTPRYLVIGTGKKITLECSQTMGHDKMYWYQQDPGMELHLIHYSYGVNSTEKGDLSSESTVSRIRTEHFPLTLESARPSHTSQYLCASSQPPTSKQFFGPGTRLTVL.